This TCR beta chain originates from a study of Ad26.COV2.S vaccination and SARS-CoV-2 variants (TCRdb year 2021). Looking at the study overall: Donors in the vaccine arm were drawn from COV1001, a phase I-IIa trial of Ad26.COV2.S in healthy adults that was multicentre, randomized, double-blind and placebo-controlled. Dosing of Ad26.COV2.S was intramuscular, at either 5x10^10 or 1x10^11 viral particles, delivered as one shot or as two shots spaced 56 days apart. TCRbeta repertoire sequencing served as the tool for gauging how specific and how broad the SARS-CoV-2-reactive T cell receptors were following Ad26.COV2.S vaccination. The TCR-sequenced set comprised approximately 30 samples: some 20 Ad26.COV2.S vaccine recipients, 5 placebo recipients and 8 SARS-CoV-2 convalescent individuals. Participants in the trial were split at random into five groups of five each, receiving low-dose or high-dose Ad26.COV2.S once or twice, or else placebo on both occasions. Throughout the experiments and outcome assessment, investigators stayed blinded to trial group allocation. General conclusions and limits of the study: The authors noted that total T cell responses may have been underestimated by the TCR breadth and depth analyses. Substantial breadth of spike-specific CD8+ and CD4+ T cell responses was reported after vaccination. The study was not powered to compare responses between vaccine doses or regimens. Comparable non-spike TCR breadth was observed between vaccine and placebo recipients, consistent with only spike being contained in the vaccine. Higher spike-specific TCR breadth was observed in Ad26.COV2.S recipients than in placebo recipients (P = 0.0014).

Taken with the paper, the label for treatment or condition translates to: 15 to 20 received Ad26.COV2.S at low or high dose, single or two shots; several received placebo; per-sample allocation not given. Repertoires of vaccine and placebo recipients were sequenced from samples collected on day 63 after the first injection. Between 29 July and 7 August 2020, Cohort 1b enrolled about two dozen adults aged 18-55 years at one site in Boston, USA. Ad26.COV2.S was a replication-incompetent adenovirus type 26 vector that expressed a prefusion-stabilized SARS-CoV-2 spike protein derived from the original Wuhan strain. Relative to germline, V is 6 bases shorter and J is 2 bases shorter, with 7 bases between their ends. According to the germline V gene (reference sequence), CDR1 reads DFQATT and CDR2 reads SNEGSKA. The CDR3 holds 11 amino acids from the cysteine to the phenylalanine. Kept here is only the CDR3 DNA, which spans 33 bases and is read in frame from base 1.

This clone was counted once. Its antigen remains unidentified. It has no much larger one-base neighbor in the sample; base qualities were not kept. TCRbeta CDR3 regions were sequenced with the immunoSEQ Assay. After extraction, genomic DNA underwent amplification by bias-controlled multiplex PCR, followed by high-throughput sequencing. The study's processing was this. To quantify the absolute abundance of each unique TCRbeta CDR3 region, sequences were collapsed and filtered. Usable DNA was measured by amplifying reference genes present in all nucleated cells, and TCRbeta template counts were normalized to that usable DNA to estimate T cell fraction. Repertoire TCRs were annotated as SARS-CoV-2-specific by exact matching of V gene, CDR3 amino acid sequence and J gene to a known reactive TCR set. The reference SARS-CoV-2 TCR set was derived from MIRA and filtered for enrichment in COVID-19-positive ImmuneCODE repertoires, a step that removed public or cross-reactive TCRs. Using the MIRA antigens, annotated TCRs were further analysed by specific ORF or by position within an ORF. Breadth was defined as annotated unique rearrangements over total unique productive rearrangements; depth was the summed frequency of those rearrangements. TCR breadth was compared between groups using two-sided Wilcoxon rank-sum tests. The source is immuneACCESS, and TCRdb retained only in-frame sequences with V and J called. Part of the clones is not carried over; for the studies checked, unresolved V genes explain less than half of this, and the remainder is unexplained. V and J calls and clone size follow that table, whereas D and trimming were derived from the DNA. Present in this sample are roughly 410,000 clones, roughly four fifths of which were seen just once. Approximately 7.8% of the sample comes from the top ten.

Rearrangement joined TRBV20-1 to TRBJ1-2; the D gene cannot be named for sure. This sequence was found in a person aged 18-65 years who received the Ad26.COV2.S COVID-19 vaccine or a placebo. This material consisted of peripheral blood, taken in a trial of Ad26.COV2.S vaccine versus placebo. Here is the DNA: TGCAGTGCAGACTTAAACTATGGCTACACCTTC. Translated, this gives CSADLNYGYTF.